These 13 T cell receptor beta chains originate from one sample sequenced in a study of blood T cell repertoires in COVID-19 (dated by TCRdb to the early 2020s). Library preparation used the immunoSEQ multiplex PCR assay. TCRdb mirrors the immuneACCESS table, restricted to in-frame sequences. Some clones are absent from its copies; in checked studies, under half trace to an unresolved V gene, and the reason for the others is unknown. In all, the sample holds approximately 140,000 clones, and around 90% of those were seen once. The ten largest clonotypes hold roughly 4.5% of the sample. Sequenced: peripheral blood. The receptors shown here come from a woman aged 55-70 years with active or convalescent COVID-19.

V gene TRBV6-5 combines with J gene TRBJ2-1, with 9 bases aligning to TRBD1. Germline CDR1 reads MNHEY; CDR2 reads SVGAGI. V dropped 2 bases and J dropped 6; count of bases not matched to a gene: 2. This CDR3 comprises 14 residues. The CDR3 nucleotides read TGTGCCAGCAGTTACGACAGGGGGGGCAATGAGCAGTTCTTC. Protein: CASSYDRGGNEQFF.

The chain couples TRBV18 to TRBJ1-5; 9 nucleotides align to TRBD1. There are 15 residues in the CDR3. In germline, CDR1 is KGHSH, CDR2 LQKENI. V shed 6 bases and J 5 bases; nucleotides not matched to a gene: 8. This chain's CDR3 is CASSLRRTGDQPQHF. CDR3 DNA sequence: TGTGCCAGCTCCCTTAGACGGACAGGGGATCAGCCCCAGCATTTT.

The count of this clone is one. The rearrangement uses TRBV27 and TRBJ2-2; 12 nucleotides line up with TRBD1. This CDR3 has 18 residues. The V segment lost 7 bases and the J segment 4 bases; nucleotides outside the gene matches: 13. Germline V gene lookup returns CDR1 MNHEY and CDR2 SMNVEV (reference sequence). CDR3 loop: CASNHPRDRGQGTGELFF. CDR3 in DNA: TGTGCCAGCAATCACCCTCGGGACAGGGGGCAGGGCACCGGGGAGCTGTTTTTT.

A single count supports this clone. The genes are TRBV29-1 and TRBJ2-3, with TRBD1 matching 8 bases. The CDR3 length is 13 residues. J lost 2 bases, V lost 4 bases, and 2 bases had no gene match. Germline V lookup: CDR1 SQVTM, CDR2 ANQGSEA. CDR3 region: CSVGTGPTDTQYF. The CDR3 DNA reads TGCAGCGTTGGGACAGGGCCCACAGATACGCAGTATTTT.

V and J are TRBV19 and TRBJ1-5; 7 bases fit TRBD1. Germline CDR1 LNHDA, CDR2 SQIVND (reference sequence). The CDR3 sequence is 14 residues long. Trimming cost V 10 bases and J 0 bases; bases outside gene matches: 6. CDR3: CATSTGNSNQPQHF. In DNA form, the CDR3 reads TGTGCCACTTCGACAGGGAATAGCAATCAGCCCCAGCATTTT. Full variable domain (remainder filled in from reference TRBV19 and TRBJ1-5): DGGITQSPKYLFRKEGQNVTLSCEQNLNHDAMYWYRQDPGQGLRLIYYSQIVNDFQKGDIAEGYSVSREKKESFPLTVTSAQKNPTAFYLCATSTGNSNQPQHFGDGTRLSIL.

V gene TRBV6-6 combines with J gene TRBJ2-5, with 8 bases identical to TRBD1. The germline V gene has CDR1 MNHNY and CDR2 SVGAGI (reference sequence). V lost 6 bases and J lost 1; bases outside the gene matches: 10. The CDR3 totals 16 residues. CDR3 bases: TGTGCCAGCAGCCTACGGGACAGGCCGAGCCAAGAGACCCAGTACTTC. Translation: CASSLRDRPSQETQYF.

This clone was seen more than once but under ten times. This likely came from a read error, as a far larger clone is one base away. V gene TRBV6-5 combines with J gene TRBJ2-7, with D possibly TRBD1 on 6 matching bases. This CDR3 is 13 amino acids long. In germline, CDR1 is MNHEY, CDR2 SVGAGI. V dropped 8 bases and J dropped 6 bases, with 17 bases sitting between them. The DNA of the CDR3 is TGTGCCAGCTGGGGGCTTGGGGCCGGCGAGCAGTACTTC. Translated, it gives CASWGLGAGEQYF.

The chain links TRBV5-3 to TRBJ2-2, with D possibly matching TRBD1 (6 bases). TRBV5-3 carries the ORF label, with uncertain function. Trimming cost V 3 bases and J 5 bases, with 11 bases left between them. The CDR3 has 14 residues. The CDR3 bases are TGTGCCAGAAGCTGGGACATTCTAACCGGGGAGCTGTTTTTT. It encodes CARSWDILTGELFF.

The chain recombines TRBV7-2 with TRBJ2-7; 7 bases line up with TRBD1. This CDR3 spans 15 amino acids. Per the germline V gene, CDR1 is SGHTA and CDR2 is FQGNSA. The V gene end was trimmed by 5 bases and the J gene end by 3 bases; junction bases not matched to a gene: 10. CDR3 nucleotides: TGTGCCAGCAGCCTTTACAGGGGCGAAGGCTACGAGCAGTACTTC. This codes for CASSLYRGEGYEQYF.

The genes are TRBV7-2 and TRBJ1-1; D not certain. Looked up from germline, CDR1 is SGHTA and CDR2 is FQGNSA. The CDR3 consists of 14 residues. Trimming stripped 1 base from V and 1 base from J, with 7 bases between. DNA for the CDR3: TGTGCCAGCAGCTTAGGGGCAGCGAACACTGAAGCTTTCTTT. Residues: CASSLGAANTEAFF.

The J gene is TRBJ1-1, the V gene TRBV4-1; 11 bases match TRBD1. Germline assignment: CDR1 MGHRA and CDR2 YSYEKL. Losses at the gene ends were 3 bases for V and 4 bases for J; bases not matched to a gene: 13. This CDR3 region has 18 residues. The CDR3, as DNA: TGCGCCAGCAGCCACGTAAGGACAGGGGGCCAGGTTATCACTGAAGCTTTCTTT. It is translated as CASSHVRTGGQVITEAFF.

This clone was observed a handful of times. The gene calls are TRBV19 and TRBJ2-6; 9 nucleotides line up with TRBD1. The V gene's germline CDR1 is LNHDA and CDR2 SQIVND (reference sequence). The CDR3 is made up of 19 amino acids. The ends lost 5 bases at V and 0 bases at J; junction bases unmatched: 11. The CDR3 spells CASSARDRVRSSGANVLTF. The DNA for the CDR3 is TGTGCCAGTAGTGCCCGGGACAGGGTAAGGAGCTCTGGGGCCAACGTCCTGACTTTC.

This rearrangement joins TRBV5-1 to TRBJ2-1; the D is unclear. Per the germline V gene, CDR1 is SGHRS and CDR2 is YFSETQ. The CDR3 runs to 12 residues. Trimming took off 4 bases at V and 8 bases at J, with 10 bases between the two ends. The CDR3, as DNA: TGCGCCAGCAGCGCGGCTGCCGATGAGCAGTTCTTC. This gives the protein CASSAAADEQFF.